This T cell receptor (beta chain) was found in a study of early T cells in non-severe SARS-CoV-2 infection. This clonotype was seen ten or more times. CDR1 and CDR2 from the germline V gene are SGDLS and YYNGEE. CDR3 length equals 15 residues. V was cut by 0 bases and J by 2 bases, with 8 bases left in between. MiXCR was run by TCRdb on the 5' RACE reads, yielding one entry per CDR3 protein. Among more than 50,000 distinct CDR3 sequences listed, roughly 5.9% were seen once. The TCR comes from an adult who was a healthcare worker with PCR-confirmed SARS-CoV-2 infection or an uninfected control (not recorded which). Sequencing used whole blood. The chain joins TRBV9 to TRBJ2-2; D is possibly TRBD2 (6 bases). In DNA form, the CDR3 reads TGTGCCAGCAGCGTAGGGACTACCAACACCGGGGAGCTGTTTTTT. Protein product: CASSVGTTNTGELFF.